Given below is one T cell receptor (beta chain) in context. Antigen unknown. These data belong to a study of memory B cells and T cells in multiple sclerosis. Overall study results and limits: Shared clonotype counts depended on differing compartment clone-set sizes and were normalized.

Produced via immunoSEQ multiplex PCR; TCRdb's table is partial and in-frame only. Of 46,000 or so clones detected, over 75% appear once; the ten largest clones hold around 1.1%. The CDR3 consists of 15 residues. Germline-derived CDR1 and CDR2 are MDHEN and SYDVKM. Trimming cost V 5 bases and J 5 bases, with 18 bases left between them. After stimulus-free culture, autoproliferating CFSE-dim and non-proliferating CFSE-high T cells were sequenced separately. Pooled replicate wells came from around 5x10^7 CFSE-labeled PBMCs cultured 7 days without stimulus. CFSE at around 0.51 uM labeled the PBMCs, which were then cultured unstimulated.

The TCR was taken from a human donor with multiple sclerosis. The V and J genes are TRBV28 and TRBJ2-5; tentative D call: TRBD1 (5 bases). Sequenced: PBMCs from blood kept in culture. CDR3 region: CASSLDSGRAETQYF. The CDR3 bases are TGTGCCAGCAGTCTAGACAGTGGTAGGGCCGAGACCCAGTACTTC.